The clone carrying this TCR beta chain was detected only a few times. Its antigen is not identified. A junction boundary mismatches the germline segment, possibly from a read error. The record originates from a study of blood T cells in healthy people across ages. Study observations and caveats: Per million T cells, TCR beta diversity dropped roughly linearly as age increased. Unknown donor CMV status possibly confounded expanded clonotype changes.

Peripheral blood, roughly 9.3 milliliters per donor, was collected. Total RNA extracted from each sample amounted to at least 5.5 micrograms. The use of a sample-barcoded 5' primer and a J-beta primer mix characterized a second PCR of 7 to 11 cycles. From the 5' RACE reads, TCRdb called clonotypes with MiXCR, one entry per CDR3 protein. This sample has around 1,500,000 distinct CDR3 sequences, with 28% found just once. Germline CDR1 and CDR2: ENHRY and SYGVKD. The CDR3 has 15 amino acids. The chain has TRBV10-3 and TRBJ2-3; D not certain. Material for sequencing was blood. This clonotype was sampled from a woman aged 25 to 45 in good health. CDR3 residues: CATSAQERNPDTQYF. Written as DNA, the CDR3 is TGTGCCACCAGTGCTCAAGAGCGCAACCCAGATACGCAGTATTTT.